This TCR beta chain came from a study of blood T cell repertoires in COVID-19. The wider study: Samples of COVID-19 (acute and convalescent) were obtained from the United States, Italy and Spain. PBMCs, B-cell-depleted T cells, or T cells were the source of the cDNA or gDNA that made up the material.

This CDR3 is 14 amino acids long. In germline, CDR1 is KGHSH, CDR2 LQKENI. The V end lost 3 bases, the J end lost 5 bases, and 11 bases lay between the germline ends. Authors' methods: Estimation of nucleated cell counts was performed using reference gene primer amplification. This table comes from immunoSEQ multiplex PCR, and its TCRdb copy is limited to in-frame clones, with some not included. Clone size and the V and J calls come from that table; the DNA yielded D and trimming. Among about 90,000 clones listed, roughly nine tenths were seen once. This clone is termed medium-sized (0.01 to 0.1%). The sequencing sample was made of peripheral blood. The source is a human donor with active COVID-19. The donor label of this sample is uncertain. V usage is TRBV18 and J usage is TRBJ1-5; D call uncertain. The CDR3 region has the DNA TGTGCCAGCTCACCGGGCACCGATTATCAGCCCCAGCATTTT. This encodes CASSPGTDYQPQHF.